The T cell receptor (beta chain) under discussion was sequenced for a study of cytomegalovirus exposure and HLA in healthy donors. Clones were sequenced by immunoSEQ multiplex PCR, and TCRdb holds only the in-frame ones, with some missing. The table lists just under 65,000 clones, 95% of them singletons. Material for sequencing was PBMCs. The TCR comes from a woman aged 18-29 years in good health and CMV-seropositive.

CDR3: CAWSVRGGYNEQFF. In nucleotides, the CDR3 is TGTGCCTGGAGTGTACGGGGAGGATACAATGAGCAGTTCTTC. This chain uses TRBV30 with TRBJ2-1; D possibly corresponds to TRBD2 (6 bases). CDR1 is GTSNPN and CDR2 is SVGIG in the germline V gene (reference sequence). Deletions cut 0 bases from V and 4 bases from J, with 10 bases between. This CDR3 has 14 amino acids. Filled out from reference TRBV30 and TRBJ2-1, the complete variable domain reads SQTIHQWPATLVQPVGSPLSLECTVEGTSNPNLYWYRQAAGRGLQLLFYSVGIGQISSEVPQNLSASRPQDRQFILSSKKLLLSDSGFYLCAWSVRGGYNEQFFGPGTRLTVL.